This passage covers 22 T cell receptor beta chains from one sample sequenced in a study of T cell repertoires in cytomegalovirus infection. TCRdb reanalysed the reads using MiXCR and keeps one entry per CDR3 protein. The sample carries hundreds of thousands of distinct CDR3 sequences, 20% to 25% recorded once. The source material was CD8+ T cells from PBMCs. These receptors were obtained from a human donor in good health (CMV status not recorded). Some clones in this sample may be carry-over from other donors' samples.

The V call is TRBV11-2, the J call TRBJ1-1; TRBD1 is a possible D gene (5 bases). CDR1 and CDR2 (germline): SGHAT, FQNNGV. CDR3 length: 16 residues. V lost 5 bases, J lost 5 bases, and 21 bases lay in between. The CDR3 loop reads CASSPRGGAMRTEAFF. The CDR3 bases are TGTGCCAGCAGCCCCCGGGGAGGGGCGATGAGGACTGAAGCTTTCTTT.

The CDR3 sequence: CASSLSQRGIWEQFF. In DNA form, the CDR3 reads TGTGCCAGCAGCCTAAGCCAGCGGGGGATCTGGGAGCAGTTCTTC. This chain joins TRBV14 and TRBJ2-1; 8 positions agree with TRBD2. Germline CDR1 SGHDN, CDR2 FVKESK. This CDR3 has 15 residues. V trimming: 4 bases; J trimming: 10 bases; junction bases outside the gene matches: 12.

This chain uses TRBV20-1 with TRBJ1-2; 7 nucleotides match TRBD1. Trimming at V came to 5 bases and at J to 4 bases, leaving 7 bases not matched to a gene. The CDR3 is made up of 13 amino acids. CDR1 DFQATT and CDR2 SNEGSKA come from the germline V gene (reference sequence). CDR3 residues: CSALETGSYGYTF. The CDR3 DNA sequence: TGCAGTGCTCTCGAGACAGGGAGCTATGGCTACACCTTC.

Only a few counts were recorded for this clonotype. The chain combines TRBV27 with TRBJ2-4, with 9 nucleotides matching TRBD2. This CDR3 region has 15 residues. Unmatched junction bases numbered 2, after V lost 0 bases and J lost 5 bases. Germline assignment: CDR1 MNHEY and CDR2 SMNVEV (reference sequence). The CDR3 sequence: CASSLSAGGENIQYF. CDR3 nucleotide sequence: TGTGCCAGCAGTTTATCAGCGGGGGGCGAAAACATTCAGTACTTC.

About this clonotype itself: A much more abundant neighbour one base away suggests this may be a read error. The chain is built from TRBV7-9 and TRBJ2-5; D might be TRBD1 (6 bases). Germline V lookup: CDR1 SEHNR, CDR2 FQNEAQ (reference sequence). The length of the CDR3 is 14 residues. CDR3 DNA sequence: TGTGACAGCAGCCCACTTGGGGGCGAAGAGACCCAGTACTTC. Encoded protein: CDSSPLGGEETQYF.

The chain links TRBV12-3 or TRBV12-4 to TRBJ1-2; D remains unclear. This CDR3 contains 17 residues. V was shortened by 3 bases and J by 4 bases, with 21 bases between the two germline ends. The CDR3 DNA reads TGTGCCAGCAGTTTTATTACCCCGGGCGGGGAAATCTATGGCTACACCTTC. Translated: CASSFITPGGEIYGYTF.

To note about this clonotype: A much more abundant neighbour one base away suggests this may be a read error. The final CDR3 position lacks the conserved phenylalanine or tryptophan, pointing to a likely read error. This CDR3 is CASSPPTVNTEAFL. CDR3 coding DNA: TGTGCCAGCAGCCCACCGACAGTCAACACTGAAGCTTTCCTT. The rearrangement uses TRBV7-9 and TRBJ1-1, with D possibly matching TRBD1 (5 bases). The CDR3 consists of 14 residues. The V gene's germline CDR1 is SEHNR and CDR2 FQNEAQ (reference sequence). V was clipped by 5 bases and J by 2 bases, with 12 bases between them.

This clonotype was observed a few times. A far larger clone is off by one base, so a read error is likely. V and J are TRBV7-6 and TRBJ1-1; D is perhaps TRBD1 (5 bases). Germline CDR1 reads SGHVS; CDR2 reads FNYEAQ. The CDR3 is 13 amino acids. The CDR3 spells CAGSPGGNTEAFF. CDR3 bases: TGTGCCGGCAGCCCGGGGGGGAACACTGAAGCTTTCTTT. Based on the CDR3 plus reference TRBV7-6 and TRBJ1-1, the full variable domain is GAGVSQSPRYKVTKRGQDVALRCDPISGHVSLYWYRQALGQGPEFLTYFNYEAQQDKSGLPNDRFSAERPEGSISTLTIQRTEQRDSAMYRCAGSPGGNTEAFFGQGTRLTVV.

The chain's CDR3 is CSARDFSRGEKIYGYTF. CDR3 in DNA: TGCAGTGCTAGAGATTTCAGTAGGGGCGAAAAGATATATGGCTACACCTTC. The chain employs TRBV20-1 and TRBJ1-2, with TRBD1 as a possible D gene (5 bases). V was cut by 0 bases and J by 5 bases, with 22 bases left in between. Germline V CDR1 and CDR2: DFQATT, SNEGSKA (reference sequence). The CDR3 covers 17 residues.

This clonotype was seen ten or more times. The chain carries TRBV7-2 and TRBJ1-1; 10 positions match TRBD1. The CDR3 totals 15 residues. From germline, CDR1 is SGHTA and CDR2 FQGNSA. The trim removed 4 bases at V and 1 base at J, leaving 3 bases unmatched. The CDR3 coding sequence is TGTGCCAGCAGCTATTGGGACAGGGGGAACACTGAAGCTTTCTTT. It translates to CASSYWDRGNTEAFF. Full variable domain (outside the CDR3, taken from reference TRBV7-2 and TRBJ1-1): GAGVSQSPSNKVTEKGKDVELRCDPISGHTALYWYRQSLGQGLEFLIYFQGNSAPDKSGLPSDRFSAERTGGSVSTLTIQRTQQEDSAVYLCASSYWDRGNTEAFFGQGTRLTVV.

The table lists this clonotype with a few counts. The chain has TRBV6-5 and TRBJ2-7, with 8 bases aligning to TRBD2. J gave up 4 bases and V 2 bases, and 4 bases lay outside the gene matches. The CDR3 loop spans 14 amino acids. The V gene's germline CDR1 is MNHEY and CDR2 SVGAGI. CDR3: CASSYGRGGYEQYF. The CDR3 DNA reads TGTGCCAGCAGTTACGGCCGGGGGGGGTACGAGCAGTACTTC.

A word on this clonotype: A single base separates this from a much larger clone, so it may be a read error. In DNA form, the CDR3 reads TGTGCCAGCAGTTTCCCGGGACAGAGATCCTTAGGCGATGAGCAGTTCTTC. Translating it yields CASSFPGQRSLGDEQFF. The rearrangement joins TRBV6-6 to TRBJ2-1; 7 nucleotides agree with TRBD1. The CDR3 is 17 residues long. V lost 4 bases and J lost 8; bases outside the gene matches: 17. Germline lookup yields CDR1 MNHNY and CDR2 SVGAGI (reference sequence).

This chain joins TRBV2 and TRBJ2-3, with 7 bases aligning to TRBD2. The germline V gene encodes CDR1 SNHLY and CDR2 FYNNEI. The V and J ends lost 6 bases and 1 base, in that order; junction bases with no gene match: 10. The CDR3 consists of 16 residues. The CDR3 region has the DNA TGTGCCAGCAGCGACCCATGGAGCGGGGGCACAGATACGCAGTATTTT. Protein product: CASSDPWSGGTDTQYF.

This clonotype showed up just a few times. This chain uses TRBV12-3 or TRBV12-4 with TRBJ1-3, with D unresolved. V lost 5 bases and J lost 0, with 5 bases in between. There are 13 residues in the CDR3. The CDR3 reads CASSIGSGNTIYF. CDR3 DNA: TGTGCCAGCAGTATAGGCTCTGGAAACACCATATATTTT.

Of note for this clonotype: This may come from a read error, since a much larger clone is one base off. V usage is TRBV6-1 and J usage is TRBJ2-7; D unclear. The CDR3 length is 12 residues. Germline V CDR1 and CDR2: MNHNS, SASEGT. The chain's CDR3 is CANSDEGFEQYF. CDR3 coding DNA: TGTGCCAACAGTGATGAAGGGTTCGAGCAGTACTTC.

This clonotype has just a few counts. V usage is TRBV29-1 and J usage is TRBJ1-2; no firm D call. The CDR3 extends over 13 amino acids. Per the germline V gene, CDR1 is SQVTM and CDR2 is ANQGSEA. Trimming pared 1 base from V and 7 bases from J, leaving 13 bases between. The CDR3 sequence: CSVEGRAQVGYTF. The DNA of the CDR3 is TGCAGCGTTGAAGGGAGGGCTCAGGTTGGCTACACCTTC.

Written as DNA, the CDR3 is TGTGCCAGCAGGCTCGACAGAGCAGGAAATCAGCCCCAGCATTTT. Its translation: CASRLDRAGNQPQHF. This chain connects TRBV6-2 or TRBV6-3 to TRBJ1-5; TRBD1 might be the D (5 bases). V lost 6 bases, J lost 4 bases, and 16 bases lay in between. The CDR3 consists of 15 residues. Germline CDR1 and CDR2: MNHEY and SVGEGT.

This clonotype was detected only once. The gene calls are TRBV19 and TRBJ1-5; 7 positions match TRBD1. The CDR3 is made up of 14 amino acids. Germline CDR1 is LNHDA and CDR2 is SQIVND (reference sequence). Trimming took 5 bases from V and 4 from J; bases not matched to a gene: 5. CDR3 amino acids: CASSVKGQNQPQHF. Here the CDR3 DNA reads TGTGCCAGTAGTGTTAAGGGACAGAATCAGCCCCAGCATTTT.

In this sample, this clonotype turned up a few times. The chain employs TRBV10-3 and TRBJ2-1; possible D gene TRBD1, 6 bases. Germline CDR1 ENHRY, CDR2 SYGVKD. This CDR3 comprises 13 residues. V lost 7 bases and J lost 5, with 12 bases in between. CDR3 sequence (DNA): TGTGCCATCACCCTAGGACAGCACAATGAGCAGTTCTTC. It yields the protein CAITLGQHNEQFF.

Ten or more counts support this clonotype. The chain uses TRBV12-3 or TRBV12-4 and TRBJ2-3; TRBD2 aligns across 12 bases. V gave up 5 bases and J gave up 5 bases; unmatched junction bases: 8. The CDR3 has 16 amino acids. This CDR3 reads CASSPPSGGARDTQYF. The CDR3 region has the DNA TGTGCCAGCAGTCCTCCTAGCGGGGGGGCAAGAGATACGCAGTATTTT.

The chain recombines TRBV5-5 with TRBJ2-2; the D gene is possibly TRBD1 (5 bases). This CDR3 contains 18 residues. V lost 4 bases, J lost 1 base, and 20 bases lay in between. Germline-derived CDR1 and CDR2 are SGHKS and YYEKEE (reference sequence). CDR3 region: CASSPDSLKVWNTGELFF. The CDR3 nucleotides read TGTGCCAGCAGCCCCGACAGCCTAAAGGTTTGGAACACCGGGGAGCTGTTTTTT.

This clonotype has ten or more counts. V and J are TRBV7-9 and TRBJ2-1; D is possibly TRBD2 (6 bases). The V and J ends lost 3 bases and 6 bases respectively, with 15 bases between them. Germline CDR1 SEHNR, CDR2 FQNEAQ (reference sequence). This CDR3 has 15 amino acids. CDR3 loop: CASSFRALEGNEQFF. The CDR3 DNA reads TGTGCCAGCAGCTTCCGGGCCTTGGAGGGCAATGAGCAGTTCTTC.